A single sample is the source of the 25 T cell receptor beta chains below, sequenced in a study of cytomegalovirus exposure and HLA in healthy donors (dated by TCRdb to about 2017). Library method: the immunoSEQ multiplex PCR assay. A mixture of 60 forward primers for TCR Vbeta segments and 13 reverse primers for TCR Jbeta segments was used in the multiplex PCR. Sourced from immuneACCESS, this table was stored by TCRdb with only in-frame sequences that have V and J called. A share of the clones is absent; for the studies checked, an unresolved V gene accounts for under half, and the remainder has no known explanation. The sample profile shows about 130,000 clones; around 80% of them were found once. Jointly, the top ten make up around 3% of the sample. Sequencing input: PBMCs. These receptors all stem from a woman in her late teens or twenties in good health and CMV-seropositive.

The chain has TRBV5-1 and TRBJ2-3; TRBD1 matches 12 bases. V dropped 0 bases and J dropped 0; count of bases not matched to a gene: 2. The germline V gene encodes CDR1 SGHRS and CDR2 YFSETQ. The CDR3 loop spans 17 amino acids. The DNA of the CDR3 is TGCGCCAGCAGCTTGGGGGACAGGGGGCTAAGCACAGATACGCAGTATTTT. This encodes CASSLGDRGLSTDTQYF.

The V and J genes are TRBV4-2 and TRBJ2-3, with D possibly matching TRBD2 (8 bases). The CDR3 length is 15 residues. Trimming shortened V by 1 base and J by 4 bases, and 12 bases separated the two germline ends. The germline V gene has CDR1 LGHNA and CDR2 YNFKEQ. CDR3 in DNA: TGTGCCAGCAGCCAAGCGGGGGGGACAGCAGATACGCAGTATTTT. It specifies CASSQAGGTADTQYF.

The chain carries TRBV6-1 and TRBJ1-2, with 12 bases matching TRBD1. Germline trimming cut 8 bases from V and 8 bases from J; bases unmatched to any gene: 9. Germline V gene sequence: CDR1 MNHNS, CDR2 SASEGT. The CDR3 is made up of 14 amino acids. In nucleotides, the CDR3 is TGTGCCAGCTTACGCACCGGGACAGGGGGCGGCTACACCTTC. Its protein is CASLRTGTGGGYTF.

V gene TRBV4-1 combines with J gene TRBJ1-2, with D possibly matching TRBD1 (6 bases). The CDR3 runs to 15 residues. V shed 8 bases and J shed 5 bases, with 21 bases lying between them. CDR1 is MGHRA, CDR2 YSYEKL, per germline. CDR3 amino acids: CASSEGRGIWYGYTF. In nucleotides, the CDR3 is TGCGCCAGCTCGGAGGGGAGGGGGATTTGGTATGGCTACACCTTC.

The genes are TRBV10-3 and TRBJ1-1; 7 bases line up with TRBD1. CDR3 length: 12 residues. Germline V gene lookup returns CDR1 ENHRY and CDR2 SYGVKD. Losses at the gene ends were 9 bases for V and 2 bases for J; bases not matched to a gene: 3. This chain's CDR3 is CAIQGGNTEAFF. The CDR3 DNA reads TGTGCCATTCAGGGGGGAAACACTGAAGCTTTCTTT.

The chain links TRBV4-1 to TRBJ2-5; tentatively, D is TRBD1 (5 bases). The V gene's germline CDR1 is MGHRA and CDR2 YSYEKL. CDR3 length equals 17 residues. Trimming shortened V by 0 bases and J by 1 base, and 15 bases separated the two germline ends. This CDR3 is CASSQEGQVHLQETQYF. The CDR3 coding sequence is TGCGCCAGCAGCCAAGAGGGGCAAGTACACCTCCAAGAGACCCAGTACTTC.

The chain is built from TRBV9 and TRBJ2-5, with a possible D match to TRBD2 (6 bases). Germline V gene data show CDR1 as SGDLS and CDR2 as YYNGEE. Trimming left V 4 bases short and J 5 bases short, with 21 bases between. The CDR3 is made up of 16 amino acids. The CDR3 sequence: CASSPGSGAGRETQYF. Written as DNA, the CDR3 is TGTGCCAGCAGCCCTGGTTCTGGGGCAGGGAGGGAGACCCAGTACTTC.

The chain couples TRBV5-1 to TRBJ2-7; 7 bases align to TRBD1. Germline V gene lookup returns CDR1 SGHRS and CDR2 YFSETQ. V shed 4 bases and J 2 bases; nucleotides not matched to a gene: 3. CDR3 size: 13 residues. The CDR3 here is CASSDRAPYEQYF. In DNA form, the CDR3 reads TGCGCCAGCAGCGACAGGGCCCCCTACGAGCAGTACTTC.

The chain has TRBV28 and TRBJ1-5, with 8 nucleotides matching TRBD1. The CDR3 totals 16 residues. The V gene end was trimmed by 5 bases and the J gene end by 0 bases; junction bases not matched to a gene: 6. Germline assignment: CDR1 MDHEN and CDR2 SYDVKM. Written as DNA, the CDR3 is TGTGCCAGCAGTCCCGGGACAGGAAATAGCAATCAGCCCCAGCATTTT. Protein product: CASSPGTGNSNQPQHF.

The chain uses TRBV11-2 and TRBJ1-5; maybe TRBD1 (5 bases). Germline CDR1 and CDR2: SGHAT and FQNNGV. The V end was cut by 7 bases, the J end by 7 bases, with 17 bases between. The CDR3 contains 14 residues. CDR3 amino acids: CASTAERGGQPQHF. The CDR3 coding sequence is TGTGCCAGCACCGCCGAAAGGGGTGGGCAGCCCCAGCATTTT.

The V call is TRBV14, the J call TRBJ2-2; D ambiguous. The germline V gene has CDR1 SGHDN and CDR2 FVKESK. The CDR3 loop spans 14 amino acids. V was pared by 2 bases and J by 1 base, with 5 bases between. In DNA form, the CDR3 reads TGTGCCAGCAGCCAAATACAGAACACCGGGGAGCTGTTTTTT. It codes for CASSQIQNTGELFF. The complete variable domain, with remaining parts taken from reference TRBV14 and TRBJ2-2, reads EAGVTQFPSHSVIEKGQTVTLRCDPISGHDNLYWYRRVMGKEIKFLLHFVKESKQDESGMPNNRFLAERTGGTYSTLKVQPAELEDSGVYFCASSQIQNTGELFFGEGSRLTVL.

This chain joins TRBV19 and TRBJ2-5, with D perhaps TRBD1 (5 bases). Germline assignment: CDR1 LNHDA and CDR2 SQIVND (reference sequence). Trimming took off 5 bases at V and 1 base at J, with 11 bases between the two ends. CDR3 length: 14 amino acids. CDR3 amino acids: CASSLTQGQETQYF. The CDR3, as DNA: TGTGCCAGTAGTCTTACCCAGGGCCAAGAGACCCAGTACTTC. Together with reference TRBV19 and TRBJ2-5, the CDR3 gives the full variable domain: DGGITQSPKYLFRKEGQNVTLSCEQNLNHDAMYWYRQDPGQGLRLIYYSQIVNDFQKGDIAEGYSVSREKKESFPLTVTSAQKNPTAFYLCASSLTQGQETQYFGPGTRLLVL.

This clone occurred a few times. The V gene is TRBV19, the J gene TRBJ1-2, with D possibly matching TRBD1 (5 bases). This CDR3 comprises 14 residues. Trimming took 3 bases from V and 4 from J, leaving 12 bases between them. Germline assignment: CDR1 LNHDA and CDR2 SQIVND (reference sequence). CDR3 amino acids: CASSMGSGGYGYTF. The DNA of the CDR3 is TGTGCCAGTAGTATGGGGTCGGGGGGCTATGGCTACACCTTC.

This clone was seen only once. The rearrangement links TRBV5-1 to TRBJ1-6; the match to TRBD1 covers 7 bases. CDR1 is SGHRS and CDR2 is YFSETQ in the germline V gene. This CDR3 comprises 16 residues. The trim removed 5 bases at V and 6 bases at J, leaving 11 bases unmatched. CDR3 nucleotides: TGCGCCAGCAGGTTTGACAGGGTTGATTCTAATTCACCCCTCCACTTT. It translates to CASRFDRVDSNSPLHF.

V gene TRBV7-2 combines with J gene TRBJ2-1, with 7 bases lining up with TRBD2. With 4 bases clipped from V and 6 bases from J, the junction kept 6 bases outside the gene matches. Looked up from germline, CDR1 is SGHTA and CDR2 is FQGNSA. This CDR3 has 14 residues. The CDR3 DNA reads TGTGCCAGCAGCTCCCCAGCGGGGTCCAATGAGCAGTTCTTC. Translated: CASSSPAGSNEQFF.

V usage is TRBV2 and J usage is TRBJ2-2, with 9 bases aligning to TRBD1. The CDR3 is made up of 18 amino acids. CDR1 is SNHLY, CDR2 FYNNEI, per germline. Unmatched junction bases numbered 13, after V lost 3 bases and J lost 5 bases. In nucleotides, the CDR3 is TGTGCCAGCAGTGACCCACCCGACAGGGGGGCGTGGACCGGGGAGCTGTTTTTT. Residues: CASSDPPDRGAWTGELFF.

The chain uses TRBV7-3 and TRBJ2-4; 9 bases are shared with TRBD1. The CDR3 is made up of 15 amino acids. In germline, CDR1 is SGHTA, CDR2 FQGTGA. The ends lost 4 bases at V and 8 bases at J; junction bases unmatched: 9. The CDR3 loop reads CASSSTGGGLDIQYF. The CDR3 DNA follows: TGTGCCAGCAGCTCAACAGGGGGCGGTTTGGACATTCAGTACTTC. The full variable domain, its missing parts supplied by reference TRBV7-3 and TRBJ2-4, is GAGVSQTPSNKVTEKGKYVELRCDPISGHTALYWYRQSLGQGPEFLIYFQGTGAADDSGLPNDRFFAVRPEGSVSTLKIQRTERGDSAVYLCASSSTGGGLDIQYFGAGTRLSVL.

The chain has TRBV6-1 and TRBJ2-1; TRBD1 aligns across 9 bases. Germline CDR1 is MNHNS and CDR2 is SASEGT. The length of the CDR3 is 14 residues. The trim removed 3 bases at V and 9 bases at J, leaving 6 bases unmatched. The CDR3 loop reads CASSEYRGPSEQFF. The CDR3 bases are TGTGCCAGCAGTGAGTACAGGGGGCCTTCTGAGCAGTTCTTC.

In its sample, this clone was seen a few times. The CDR3 reads CASSLELAGVDEQFF. CDR3 nucleotides: TGCGCCAGCAGCTTGGAACTAGCGGGGGTGGATGAGCAGTTCTTC. This chain connects TRBV5-1 to TRBJ2-1; 11 bases agree with TRBD2. The V and J ends lost 0 bases and 8 bases, in that order; junction bases with no gene match: 4. In germline, CDR1 is SGHRS, CDR2 YFSETQ. The CDR3 length is 15 residues.

This clone was observed once. The J gene is TRBJ2-4, the V gene TRBV5-4; tentatively, D is TRBD2 (6 bases). Germline lookup yields CDR1 SGHNT and CDR2 YYREEE (reference sequence). Deletions cut 0 bases from V and 0 bases from J, with 10 bases between. This CDR3 region has 16 residues. The CDR3 loop reads CASSLVSGVAKNIQYF. As DNA, the CDR3 is TGTGCCAGCAGCTTGGTTAGCGGAGTAGCCAAAAACATTCAGTACTTC.

The chain recombines TRBV9 with TRBJ1-6, with 8 nucleotides matching TRBD1. The junction had 12 bases not matched to a gene; V was cut back by 4 bases and J by 0 bases. Germline assignment: CDR1 SGDLS and CDR2 YYNGEE. CDR3 size: 19 residues. Written as DNA, the CDR3 is TGTGCCAGCAGCTCCACCTTCGACAGGGGCTTCTCCTATAATTCACCCCTCCACTTT. It specifies CASSSTFDRGFSYNSPLHF. Full variable domain (rest looked up from reference TRBV9 and TRBJ1-6): DSGVTQTPKHLITATGQRVTLRCSPRSGDLSVYWYQQSLDQGLQFLIQYYNGEERAKGNILERFSAQQFPDLHSELNLSSLELGDSALYFCASSSTFDRGFSYNSPLHFGNGTRLTVT.

The chain employs TRBV5-1 and TRBJ2-4, with 7 positions matching TRBD1. Germline values: CDR1 SGHRS, CDR2 YFSETQ. After removal of 0 bases from V and 8 bases from J, the junction contained 11 bases not matched to a gene. The CDR3 extends over 16 amino acids. The CDR3: CASSLGLIDRVDIQYF. CDR3 DNA: TGCGCCAGCAGCTTGGGACTAATAGACAGGGTTGACATTCAGTACTTC.

The chain uses TRBV11-3 and TRBJ1-2; 7 nucleotides match TRBD1. V trimming: 5 bases; J trimming: 4 bases; junction bases outside the gene matches: 13. Germline V CDR1 and CDR2: SGHNT, YENEEA. The CDR3 contains 16 residues. The CDR3 loop is CASSQTPGQRGYGYTF. The CDR3 nucleotides read TGTGCCAGCAGCCAAACACCGGGACAGAGGGGCTATGGCTACACCTTC.

As to this clone: An end of the junction does not agree with germline; a read error may underlie this. The chain uses TRBV6-5 and TRBJ2-5; D gene uncertain. Judging by the DNA end, TRBJ2-7 fits better; the J call may be wrong. The germline gives CDR1 MNHEY, CDR2 SVGAGI. This CDR3 comprises 11 residues. Written as DNA, the CDR3 is TGTGCCAGCAGTTACTCCTCCGAGCAGTACTTC. Amino acids: CASSYSSEQYF.

The chain carries TRBV7-8 and TRBJ1-1, with D perhaps TRBD1 (6 bases). CDR3 size: 15 residues. The V and J ends lost 1 base and 4 bases respectively, with 13 bases between them. CDR1 and CDR2 (germline): SGHVS, FQNEAQ. CDR3 DNA: TGTGCCAGCAGCTTAGTGGTGGACAGAATCACTGAAGCTTTCTTT. Encoded protein: CASSLVVDRITEAFF. Based on the CDR3 plus reference TRBV7-8 and TRBJ1-1, the full variable domain is GAGVSQSPRYKVAKRGQDVALRCDPISGHVSLFWYQQALGQGPEFLTYFQNEAQLDKSGLPSDRFFAERPEGSVSTLKIQRTQQEDSAVYLCASSLVVDRITEAFFGQGTRLTVV.